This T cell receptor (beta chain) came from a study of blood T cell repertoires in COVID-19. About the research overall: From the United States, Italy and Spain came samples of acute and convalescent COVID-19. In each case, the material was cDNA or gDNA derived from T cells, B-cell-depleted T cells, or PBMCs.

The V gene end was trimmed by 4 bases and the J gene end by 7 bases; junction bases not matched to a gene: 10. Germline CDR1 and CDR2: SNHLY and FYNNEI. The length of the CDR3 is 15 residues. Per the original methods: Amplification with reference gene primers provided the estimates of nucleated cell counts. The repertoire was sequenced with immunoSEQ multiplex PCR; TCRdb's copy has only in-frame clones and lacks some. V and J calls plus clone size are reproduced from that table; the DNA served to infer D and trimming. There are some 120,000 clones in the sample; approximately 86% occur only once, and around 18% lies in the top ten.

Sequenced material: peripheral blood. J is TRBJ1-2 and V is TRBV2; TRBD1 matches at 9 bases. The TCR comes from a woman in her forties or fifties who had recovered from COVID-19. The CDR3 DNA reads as TGTGCCAGCAGTGCCCAGACAGGGGGAGCGGGTGGCTACACCTTC. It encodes CASSAQTGGAGGYTF.